This T cell receptor beta chain was retrieved from a study of cytomegalovirus exposure and HLA in healthy donors. Study-level points and caveats: The authors listed around 150 TCR beta chains as cytomegalovirus-associated. Through in vitro validation, three CMV-associated chains were shown to be specific for CMV antigens.

To note about this clone: Its specificity is unknown.

Assay used: immunoSEQ multiplex PCR; TCRdb lists only in-frame clones, some missing. There are about 360,000 clones in the sample; about nine tenths occur only once, and roughly 0.8% lies in the top ten. This clonotype originated in a woman between 18 and 29 years old in good health and CMV-seronegative. Sequenced input: PBMCs.

The CDR3 nucleotides read TGTGCCAGCAGTTTATCGTCAAGTCGAGACAGGGAATCGGAAGGAAACACCATATATTTT. It translates to CASSLSSSRDRESEGNTIYF. V is TRBV27 and J is TRBJ1-3, with 7 bases identical to TRBD1. CDR3 size: 20 residues. Germline V CDR1 and CDR2: MNHEY, SMNVEV (reference sequence). Germline trimming cut 0 bases from V and 4 bases from J; bases unmatched to any gene: 18.